This TCR beta chain was profiled in a study of response to subunit inactivated influenza vaccine. This CDR3 is 12 amino acids long. Germline CDR1 is LGHDT and CDR2 is YNNKEL (reference sequence). The ends were cut back, 1 base at V and 6 bases at J, with 3 bases in the middle. Findings of the study overall: Authors suggested each seasonal flu vaccination may recruit only limited numbers of new T cells.

This clonotype showed up many times. What it binds is not known. One entry per CDR3 protein, called by TCRdb with MiXCR from the RT-PCR reads. This repertoire shows about 650,000 distinct CDR3 sequences, 12% to 15% found once; its top ten account for approximately 7.6%. The TCR sequence derives from a man over 45 who received an inactivated influenza vaccine. The sample in question was PBMCs from blood, obtained approximately 15 days before vaccination. This chain uses TRBV3-1 with TRBJ2-2; D call uncertain. The CDR3 DNA sequence: TGTGCCAGCAGCCAAGTCTCCGGGGAGCTGTTTTTT. Protein sequence: CASSQVSGELFF.